This T cell receptor (beta chain) is from a study of shared clonotypes between healthy human individuals. The CDR3 length is 13 residues. V was clipped by 5 bases and J by 3 bases; unmatched bases: 4. The germline V gene encodes CDR1 SGHRS and CDR2 YFSETQ. An even split of each subset's genomic DNA across several immunoSEQ plates was performed. Clones were sequenced by immunoSEQ multiplex PCR, and TCRdb holds only the in-frame ones, with some missing. The sample yields some 2,000,000 clones, about 94% seen once. The naive CD8 population came from CD45RO-negative cells selected for CCR7, without terminally differentiated effector memory CD45RA+ cells.

The material sequenced was naive CD8+ T cells sorted from blood. This chain links TRBV5-1 with TRBJ2-7; the match to TRBD2 covers 8 bases. The sequence derives from a man aged 18 to 30 in good health. In DNA form, the CDR3 reads TGCGCCAGCAGGTCGGGACTAGGCTACGAGCAGTACTTC. It yields the protein CASRSGLGYEQYF.